Sequencing of this TCR beta chain was carried out in a study of T cell responses to AZD1222 COVID-19 vaccine. Study-level findings and limits: The donor cohort was predominantly white British with a female majority, and clonal diversity may have been underestimated.

Libraries were prepared by immunoSEQ multiplex PCR; TCRdb keeps only in-frame clonotypes and omits some of them. The sample lists about 93,000 clones; over 75% were seen once. For this clone: Its specificity is not known.

Trimming took 4 bases from V and 2 from J, leaving 15 bases between them. Germline V lookup: CDR1 SGHTS, CDR2 YDEGEE. The CDR3 length is 15 residues. V usage is TRBV5-8 and J usage is TRBJ1-1; tentative D call: TRBD1 (6 bases). This TCR derives from an adult who received the AZD1222 COVID-19 vaccine. This specimen was peripheral blood, taken 28 days after the second AZD1222 dose. CDR3 in DNA: TGTGCCAGCAGCCGTTACAGGGAGGGAAACACTGAAGCTTTCTTT. Amino acid sequence: CASSRYREGNTEAFF.